Each of the 18 T cell receptor beta chains below was sequenced from the same sample in a study of metastatic and nonmetastatic thyroid tumors. TCRdb re-analyzed the PCR reads through MiXCR. The sample consists of 20,000 to 25,000 clones, about 30% of them appearing once. Thyroid surgery was performed in patients who had received no treatment beforehand. The specimen sequenced was tumor tissue. All receptors derive from a female donor with papillary thyroid cancer or a benign thyroid nodule (not recorded which). Some clones in this sample may be carry-over from other donors' samples.

The V and J genes are TRBV4-2 and TRBJ2-7; D is unclear. This CDR3 is built from 13 residues. V was clipped by 4 bases and J by 6 bases, with 13 bases between them. The V gene's germline CDR1 is LGHNA and CDR2 YNFKEQ. In nucleotides, the CDR3 is TGTGCCAGCAGCCGAGAGAGGAGTATCGAGCAGTACTTC. Encoded protein: CASSRERSIEQYF.

For this clone: At one end, the junction sequence differs from germline, possibly due to a read error. Different DNA sequences within this sample yield the same CDR3. This rearrangement joins TRBV12-3 or TRBV12-4 to TRBJ2-7, with TRBD1 matching over 8 bases. This CDR3 contains 12 residues. This CDR3 is CASSKTGGEQYF. In DNA, the CDR3 is TGTGCTAGCAGTAAAACAGGGGGAGAGCAGTACTTC.

This clone came up many times. The V gene is TRBV19, the J gene TRBJ1-1, with 9 positions matching TRBD1. After removal of 5 bases from V and 1 base from J, the junction contained 8 bases not matched to a gene. Germline V gene data show CDR1 as LNHDA and CDR2 as SQIVND (reference sequence). The CDR3 extends over 16 amino acids. This chain's CDR3 is CASSPGQGQTNTEAFF. In DNA, the CDR3 is TGTGCCAGTAGTCCTGGACAGGGGCAAACGAACACTGAAGCTTTCTTT.

About this clone itself: Compared with germline, one end of the junction differs, possibly owing to a read error. The V call is TRBV30, the J call TRBJ1-1, with D tentatively TRBD1 (5 bases). Germline CDR1 reads GTSNPN; CDR2 reads SVGIG (reference sequence). The CDR3 is made up of 16 amino acids. The CDR3 DNA reads as TGTGTCTGGACCATAGGGGCAGGCGGCTCGAACACTGAAGCTTTCTTT. The encoded protein is CVWTIGAGGSNTEAFF.

The chain couples TRBV11-1 to TRBJ1-1; 9 positions match TRBD1. V lost 6 bases, J lost 4 bases, and 12 bases stayed unmatched. The CDR3 extends over 16 amino acids. Germline lookup yields CDR1 SGHAT and CDR2 FQDESV (reference sequence). The CDR3 DNA sequence: TGTGCCAGCAGGATCGACAGGGGGGTTTTAAGCACTGAAGCTTTCTTT. Its protein product is CASRIDRGVLSTEAFF.

This rearrangement joins TRBV15 to TRBJ2-3; perhaps TRBD1 as D (6 bases). The germline V gene encodes CDR1 LNHNV and CDR2 YYDKDF (reference sequence). The CDR3 has 15 amino acids. V lost 0 bases, J lost 1 base, and 8 bases lay in between. This CDR3 reads CATSRDHRGTDTQYF. The DNA of the CDR3 is TGTGCCACCAGCAGAGATCACAGGGGCACAGATACGCAGTATTTT.

This clone ranks as medium-sized. This chain connects TRBV6-1 to TRBJ2-7; D is ambiguous. CDR1 MNHNS and CDR2 SASEGT come from the germline V gene. The CDR3 is 13 residues long. The V and J ends lost 5 bases and 5 bases respectively, with 13 bases between them. For the CDR3, the DNA is TGTGCCAGCAGTTCCGACCCTTTCGACGAGCAGTACTTC. Encoded protein: CASSSDPFDEQYF.

Sample share makes this clone medium-sized. The V and J genes are TRBV15 and TRBJ2-7; TRBD1 aligns across 9 bases. The CDR3 consists of 14 residues. CDR1 LNHNV and CDR2 YYDKDF come from the germline V gene (reference sequence). The trim removed 1 base at V and 6 bases at J, leaving 4 bases unmatched. In nucleotides, the CDR3 is TGTGCCACCAGCAGAGGGGACAGGGCCGCCGAGCAGTACTTC. Translated, it gives CATSRGDRAAEQYF.

V gene TRBV2 combines with J gene TRBJ2-3, with 10 positions matching TRBD1. The trim removed 7 bases at V and 4 bases at J, leaving 2 bases unmatched. Looked up from germline, CDR1 is SNHLY and CDR2 is FYNNEI. The CDR3 loop spans 13 amino acids. For the CDR3, the DNA is TGTGCCAGCAACGGACAGGGGGCAGATACGCAGTATTTT. It encodes CASNGQGADTQYF.

The chain couples TRBV20-1 to TRBJ2-3; D is uncertain. Germline-derived CDR1 and CDR2 are DFQATT and SNEGSKA (reference sequence). V was shortened by 3 bases and J by 4 bases, with 17 bases between the two germline ends. The CDR3 runs 15 residues. Written as DNA, the CDR3 is TGCAGTGCTAGTGAACGGACCGTTGGCGCAGATACGCAGTATTTT. This codes for CSASERTVGADTQYF.

This chain uses TRBV30 with TRBJ1-1; D is undetermined. CDR3 length: 13 amino acids. Germline V gene data show CDR1 as GTSNPN and CDR2 as SVGIG (reference sequence). Trimming removed 5 bases from V and 4 bases from J, with 14 bases in between. The CDR3 loop reads CAWDAAASTEAFF. The CDR3 DNA follows: TGTGCCTGGGATGCAGCAGCGAGCACTGAAGCTTTCTTT.

In its sample, this clone was seen many times. J is TRBJ1-2 and V is TRBV20-1, with D possibly TRBD1 on 5 matching bases. V was cut by 0 bases and J by 9 bases, with 14 bases left in between. The germline V gene has CDR1 DFQATT and CDR2 SNEGSKA (reference sequence). The CDR3 length is 13 residues. Here the CDR3 DNA reads TGCAGTGCTAGAGATTCCCGGGGGTATAGCTACACCTTC. It encodes CSARDSRGYSYTF.

The gene calls are TRBV20-1 and TRBJ1-6, with no clear D. This CDR3 spans 12 amino acids. The V and J ends lost 0 bases and 6 bases respectively, with 3 bases between them. Germline CDR1 is DFQATT and CDR2 is SNEGSKA (reference sequence). The CDR3 sequence is CSARDSNSPLHF. CDR3 sequence (DNA): TGCAGTGCTAGAGACAGTAATTCACCCCTCCACTTT.

This chain connects TRBV20-1 to TRBJ1-2; 9 bases fit TRBD1. The CDR3 loop spans 14 amino acids. Germline lookup yields CDR1 DFQATT and CDR2 SNEGSKA (reference sequence). V lost 5 bases to trimming and J lost 7 bases; unmatched junction nucleotides: 11. The CDR3 nucleotides are TGCAGTGCTGAACGACCGGGACAGGGATTTGGCTACACCTTC. It specifies CSAERPGQGFGYTF.

In this sample, this clone turned up many times. V usage is TRBV5-8 and J usage is TRBJ2-3; TRBD1 agrees at 9 bases. The CDR3 is 13 residues long. The ends lost 4 bases at V and 4 bases at J; junction bases unmatched: 1. CDR1 SGHTS and CDR2 YDEGEE come from the germline V gene. The CDR3 reads CASSRDRADTQYF. CDR3 nucleotide sequence: TGTGCCAGCAGCCGGGACAGGGCAGATACGCAGTATTTT.

Worth noting for this clone: A read error may produce the germline difference seen at one junction end. This chain connects TRBV2 to TRBJ1-1; D may be TRBD1 (5 bases). Germline V lookup: CDR1 SNHLY, CDR2 FYNNEI. The CDR3 runs to 16 residues. In nucleotides, the CDR3 is TGTGCCAGCAACTCCCCGGGGGAGGTAATGAACACTGAAGCTTTATTT. Translation gives CASNSPGEVMNTEALF.

Relative to its sample, this clone is medium-sized (0.01 to 0.1%). The chain combines TRBV2 with TRBJ1-2, with D possibly being TRBD1 (6 bases). The V gene lost 3 bases and the J gene lost 6 bases, with 17 bases spanning the gap. This CDR3 comprises 15 residues. Germline lookup yields CDR1 SNHLY and CDR2 FYNNEI. In DNA, the CDR3 is TGTGCCAGCAGTGAGATGGAGGGACATGGGAATGGCTACACCTTC. Its translation is CASSEMEGHGNGYTF.

The rearrangement links TRBV7-8 to TRBJ2-5, with a tentative D call TRBD2 (6 bases). Germline values: CDR1 SGHVS, CDR2 FQNEAQ. The CDR3 is 16 residues long. The V and J ends lost 3 bases and 8 bases respectively, with 22 bases between them. The DNA of the CDR3 is TGTGCCAGCAGCTTGCGGCTGTCCGCTCCGGGAGTAACCCAGTACTTC. Translating it yields CASSLRLSAPGVTQYF.